The source of this T cell receptor (beta chain) is a study of shared clonotypes between healthy human individuals. About the study: The donor group consisted of two women and a few men, aged 18 to 49.

Notes on the study in general: Lower generation probabilities were found for non-shared clonotypes than for those shared by all four donors.

Positive CCR7 selection of CD45RO-negative cells yielded the naive CD8 cells, and terminally differentiated effector memory CD45RA+ cells were excluded. There were only Caucasian adults among the donors, and all lived in Nashville, Tennessee. Points on this clone: Its specificity is not known.

The V gene lost 0 bases and the J gene lost 3 bases, with 6 bases spanning the gap. The germline gives CDR1 PRHDT, CDR2 FYEKMQ (reference sequence). The CDR3 is made up of 13 amino acids. Assay used: immunoSEQ multiplex PCR; TCRdb lists only in-frame clones, some missing. The sample yields hundreds of thousands of clones, around 96% seen once. The chain joins TRBV13 to TRBJ2-7; no clear D. This TCR was recovered from a woman in her 30s in good health. The specimen was naive CD8+ T cells sorted from blood. The CDR3 DNA follows: TGTGCCAGCAGCTTAGGACGGCTCTACGAGCAGTACTTC. It yields the protein CASSLGRLYEQYF.